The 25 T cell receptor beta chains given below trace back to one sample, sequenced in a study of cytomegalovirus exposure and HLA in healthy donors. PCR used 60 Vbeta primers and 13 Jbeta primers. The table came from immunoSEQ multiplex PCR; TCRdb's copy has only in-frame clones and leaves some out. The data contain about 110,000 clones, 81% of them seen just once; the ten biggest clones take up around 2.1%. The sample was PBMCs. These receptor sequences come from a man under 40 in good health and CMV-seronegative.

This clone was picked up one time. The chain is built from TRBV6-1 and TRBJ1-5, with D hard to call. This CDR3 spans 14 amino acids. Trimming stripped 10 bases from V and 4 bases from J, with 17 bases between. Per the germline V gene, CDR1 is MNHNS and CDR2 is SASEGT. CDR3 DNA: TGTGCCACCAAGGAAGAGGGCCCAAATCAGCCCCAGCATTTT. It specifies CATKEEGPNQPQHF.

CDR3: CASSYIGLSEQYF. CDR3 sequence (DNA): TGTGCCAGCAGTTATATTGGCCTCTCGGAGCAGTACTTC. The chain is built from TRBV6-6 and TRBJ2-7; D remains unclear. V gave up 3 bases and J gave up 7 bases, with 13 bases separating them. Germline lookup yields CDR1 MNHNY and CDR2 SVGAGI (reference sequence). CDR3 length equals 13 residues.

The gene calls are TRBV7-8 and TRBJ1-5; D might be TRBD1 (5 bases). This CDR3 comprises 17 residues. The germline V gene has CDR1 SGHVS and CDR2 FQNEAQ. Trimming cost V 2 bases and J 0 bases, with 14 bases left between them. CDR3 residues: CASSLRQISYSNQPQHF. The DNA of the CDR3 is TGTGCCAGCAGCTTACGACAGATCAGTTATAGCAATCAGCCCCAGCATTTT. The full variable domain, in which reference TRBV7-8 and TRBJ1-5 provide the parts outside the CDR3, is GAGVSQSPRYKVAKRGQDVALRCDPISGHVSLFWYQQALGQGPEFLTYFQNEAQLDKSGLPSDRFFAERPEGSVSTLKIQRTQQEDSAVYLCASSLRQISYSNQPQHFGDGTRLSIL.

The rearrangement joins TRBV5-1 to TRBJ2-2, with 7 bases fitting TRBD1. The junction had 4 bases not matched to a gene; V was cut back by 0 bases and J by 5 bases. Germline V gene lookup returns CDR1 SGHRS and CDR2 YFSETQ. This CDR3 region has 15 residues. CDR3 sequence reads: CASSLEGGKTGELFF. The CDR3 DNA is TGCGCCAGCAGCTTGGAAGGGGGCAAAACCGGGGAGCTGTTTTTT.

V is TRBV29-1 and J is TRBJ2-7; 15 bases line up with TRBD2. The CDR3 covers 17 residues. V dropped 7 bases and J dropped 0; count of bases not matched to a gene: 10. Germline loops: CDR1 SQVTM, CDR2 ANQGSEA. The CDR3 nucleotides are TGCAGCGCAGGACTAGCGGGAGGGGGGACCAACTCCTACGAGCAGTACTTC. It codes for CSAGLAGGGTNSYEQYF.

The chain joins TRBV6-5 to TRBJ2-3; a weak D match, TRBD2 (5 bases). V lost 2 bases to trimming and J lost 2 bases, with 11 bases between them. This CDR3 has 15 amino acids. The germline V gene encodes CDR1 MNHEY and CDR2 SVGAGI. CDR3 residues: CASSYVASLTDTQYF. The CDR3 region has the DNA TGTGCCAGCAGTTACGTAGCTAGCCTCACAGATACGCAGTATTTT.

The CDR3 reads CASSAGTSGGPDTQYF. In nucleotides, the CDR3 is TGTGCCAGCAGCGCCGGGACTAGCGGGGGACCCGATACGCAGTATTTT. The V and J genes are TRBV6-4 and TRBJ2-3; 14 bases match TRBD2. This CDR3 has 16 amino acids. J gave up 6 bases and V 6 bases, and 8 bases lay outside the gene matches. Per germline, CDR1 MRHNA and CDR2 SNTAGT.

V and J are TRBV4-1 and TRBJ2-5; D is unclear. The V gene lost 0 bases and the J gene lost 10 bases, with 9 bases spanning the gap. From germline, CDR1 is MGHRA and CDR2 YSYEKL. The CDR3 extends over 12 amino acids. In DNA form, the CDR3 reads TGCGCCAGCAGCCAAGATGTCGTAATCCAGTACTTC. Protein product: CASSQDVVIQYF.

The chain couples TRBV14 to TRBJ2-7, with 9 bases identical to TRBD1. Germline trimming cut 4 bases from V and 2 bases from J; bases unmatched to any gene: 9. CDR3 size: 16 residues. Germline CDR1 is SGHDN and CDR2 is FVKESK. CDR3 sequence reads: CASSRLGQGRAYEQYF. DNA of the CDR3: TGTGCCAGCAGCCGGTTGGGACAGGGCAGGGCCTACGAGCAGTACTTC.

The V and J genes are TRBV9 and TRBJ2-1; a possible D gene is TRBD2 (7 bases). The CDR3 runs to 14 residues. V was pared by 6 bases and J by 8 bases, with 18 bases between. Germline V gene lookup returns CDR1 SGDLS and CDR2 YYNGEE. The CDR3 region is CASTPGGAIDEQFF. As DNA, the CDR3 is TGTGCCAGCACCCCTGGGGGGGCCATAGATGAGCAGTTCTTC.

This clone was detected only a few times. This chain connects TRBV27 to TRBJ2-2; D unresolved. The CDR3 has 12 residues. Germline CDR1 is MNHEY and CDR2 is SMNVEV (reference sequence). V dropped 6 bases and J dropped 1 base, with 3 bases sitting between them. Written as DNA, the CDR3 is TGTGCCAGCAGCTGGAACACCGGGGAGCTGTTTTTT. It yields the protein CASSWNTGELFF.

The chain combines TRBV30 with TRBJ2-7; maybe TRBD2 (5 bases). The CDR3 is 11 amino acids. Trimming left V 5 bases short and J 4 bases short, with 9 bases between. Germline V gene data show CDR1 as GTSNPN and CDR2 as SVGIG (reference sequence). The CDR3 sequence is CAWGSGYEQYF. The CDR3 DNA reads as TGTGCCTGGGGGAGCGGTTACGAGCAGTACTTC.

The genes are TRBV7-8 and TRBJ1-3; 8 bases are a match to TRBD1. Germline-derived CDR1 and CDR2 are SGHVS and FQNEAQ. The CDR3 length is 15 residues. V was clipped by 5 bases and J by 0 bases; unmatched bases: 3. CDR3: CASSRQGTSGNTIYF. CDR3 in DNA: TGTGCCAGCAGCAGACAGGGGACCTCTGGAAACACCATATATTTT.

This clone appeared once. The CDR3: CSVESGFTERSRPQYF. As DNA, the CDR3 is TGCAGCGTTGAATCAGGGTTCACGGAGAGAAGCAGACCCCAGTACTTC. The V and J genes are TRBV29-1 and TRBJ2-5; the D gene is possibly TRBD1 (5 bases). The V end lost 2 bases, the J end lost 9 bases, and 25 bases lay between the germline ends. Germline CDR1 and CDR2: SQVTM and ANQGSEA. The CDR3 loop spans 16 amino acids.

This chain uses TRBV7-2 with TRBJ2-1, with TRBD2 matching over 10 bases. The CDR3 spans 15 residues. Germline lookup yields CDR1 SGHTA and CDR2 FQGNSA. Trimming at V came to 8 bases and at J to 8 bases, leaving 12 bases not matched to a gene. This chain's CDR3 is CASSKGLALSDEQFF. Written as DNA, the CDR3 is TGTGCCAGCTCCAAGGGACTAGCGCTAAGCGATGAGCAGTTCTTC. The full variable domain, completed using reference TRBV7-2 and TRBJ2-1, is GAGVSQSPSNKVTEKGKDVELRCDPISGHTALYWYRQSLGQGLEFLIYFQGNSAPDKSGLPSDRFSAERTGGSVSTLTIQRTQQEDSAVYLCASSKGLALSDEQFFGPGTRLTVL.

CDR3 DNA: TGCGCCAGCAGCTACTCAAGGGGTGGGGACACTGAAGCTTTCTTT. This gives the protein CASSYSRGGDTEAFF. The genes are TRBV5-1 and TRBJ1-1; D might be TRBD1 (5 bases). Trimming cost V 3 bases and J 3 bases, with 15 bases left between them. Germline values: CDR1 SGHRS, CDR2 YFSETQ. CDR3 size: 15 residues.

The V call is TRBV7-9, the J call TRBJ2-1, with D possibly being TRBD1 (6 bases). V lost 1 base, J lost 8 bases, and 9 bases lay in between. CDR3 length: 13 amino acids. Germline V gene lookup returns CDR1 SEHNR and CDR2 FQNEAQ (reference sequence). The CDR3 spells CASSLDSGDEQFF. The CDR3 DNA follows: TGTGCCAGCAGCTTAGATTCAGGGGATGAGCAGTTCTTC.

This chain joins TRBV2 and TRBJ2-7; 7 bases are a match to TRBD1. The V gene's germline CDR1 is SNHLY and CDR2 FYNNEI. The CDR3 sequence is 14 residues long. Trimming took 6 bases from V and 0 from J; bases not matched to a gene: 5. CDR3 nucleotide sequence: TGTGCCAGCAGCCGACAGGGAACCTCCTACGAGCAGTACTTC. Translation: CASSRQGTSYEQYF.

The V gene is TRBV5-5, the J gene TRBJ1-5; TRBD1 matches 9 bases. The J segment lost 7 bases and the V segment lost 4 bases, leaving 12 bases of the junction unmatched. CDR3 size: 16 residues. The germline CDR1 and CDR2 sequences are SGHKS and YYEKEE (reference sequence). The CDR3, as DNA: TGTGCCAGCAGCCCCTACGGGACAGGGAAGGAACAGCCCCAGCATTTT. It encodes CASSPYGTGKEQPQHF.

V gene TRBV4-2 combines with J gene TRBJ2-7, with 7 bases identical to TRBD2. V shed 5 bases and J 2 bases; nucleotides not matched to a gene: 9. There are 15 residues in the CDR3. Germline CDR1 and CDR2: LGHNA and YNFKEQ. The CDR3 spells CASSWGTSVTYEQYF. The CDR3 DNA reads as TGTGCCAGCAGCTGGGGAACTAGCGTAACCTACGAGCAGTACTTC.

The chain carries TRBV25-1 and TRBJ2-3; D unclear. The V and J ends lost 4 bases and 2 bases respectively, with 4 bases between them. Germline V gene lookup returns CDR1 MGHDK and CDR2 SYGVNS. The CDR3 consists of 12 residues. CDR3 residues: CASSVATDTQYF. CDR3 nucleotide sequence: TGTGCCAGCAGTGTAGCCACAGATACGCAGTATTTT. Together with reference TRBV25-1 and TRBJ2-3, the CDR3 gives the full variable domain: EADIYQTPRYLVIGTGKKITLECSQTMGHDKMYWYQQDPGMELHLIHYSYGVNSTEKGDLSSESTVSRIRTEHFPLTLESARPSHTSQYLCASSVATDTQYFGPGTRLTVL.

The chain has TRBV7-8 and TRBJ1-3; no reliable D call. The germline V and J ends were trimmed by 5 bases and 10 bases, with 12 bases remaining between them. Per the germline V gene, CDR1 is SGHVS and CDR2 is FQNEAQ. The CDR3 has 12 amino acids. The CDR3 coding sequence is TGTGCCAGCAGCCTAGTTCGGGAGACCATATATTTT. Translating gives CASSLVRETIYF.

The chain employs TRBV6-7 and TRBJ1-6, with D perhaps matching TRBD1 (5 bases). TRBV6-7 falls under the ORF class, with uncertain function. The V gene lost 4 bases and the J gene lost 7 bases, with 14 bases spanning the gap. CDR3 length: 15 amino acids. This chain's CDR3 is CASSWWGRWNSPLHF. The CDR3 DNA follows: TGTGCCAGCAGTTGGTGGGGCAGGTGGAATTCACCCCTCCACTTT.

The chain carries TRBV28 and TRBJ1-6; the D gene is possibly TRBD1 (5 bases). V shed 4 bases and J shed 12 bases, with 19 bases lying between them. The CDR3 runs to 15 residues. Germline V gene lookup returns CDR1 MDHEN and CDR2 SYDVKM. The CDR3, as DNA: TGTGCCAGCAGTTCGACGGGACTTTTTAATGGACCCCTCCACTTT. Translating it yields CASSSTGLFNGPLHF.

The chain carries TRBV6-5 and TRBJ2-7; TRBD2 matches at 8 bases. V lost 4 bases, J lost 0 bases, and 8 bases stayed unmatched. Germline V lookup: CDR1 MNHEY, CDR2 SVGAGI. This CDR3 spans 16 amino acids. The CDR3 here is CASSWGSGGSSYEQYF. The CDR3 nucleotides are TGTGCCAGCAGTTGGGGGAGCGGGGGCAGCTCCTACGAGCAGTACTTC.